Below, 13 T cell receptor beta chains from the same sample are listed, as sequenced in a study of shared clonotypes between healthy human individuals. The repertoire was sequenced with immunoSEQ multiplex PCR; TCRdb's copy has only in-frame clones and lacks some. The data hold about 2,500,000 clones, with roughly nine tenths observed a single time. Sequencing was done on a sample of naive CD4+ T cells sorted from blood. As for subset: CD45RA+ positively selected. The origin of the receptors is a young man in good health.

The chain carries TRBV7-2 and TRBJ2-1; 14 bases fit TRBD2. Trimming at V came to 5 bases and at J to 9 bases, leaving 6 bases not matched to a gene. The CDR3 contains 15 residues. CDR1 and CDR2 from the germline V gene are SGHTA and FQGNSA. The CDR3 nucleotides read TGTGCCAGCAGCGGACTAGCGGGAGGTAGTATTGAGCAGTTCTTC. This codes for CASSGLAGGSIEQFF.

The chain couples TRBV7-3 to TRBJ1-5, with 7 bases aligning to TRBD1. V was pared by 3 bases and J by 5 bases, with 1 base of the junction left unmatched. This CDR3 is built from 13 residues. In germline, CDR1 is SGHTA, CDR2 FQGTGA. The CDR3 DNA sequence: TGTGCCAGCAGCTTCGACAGGGATCAGCCCCAGCATTTT. This gives the protein CASSFDRDQPQHF.

The chain is built from TRBV7-9 and TRBJ2-3, with D perhaps matching TRBD1 (5 bases). Trimming cost V 1 base and J 2 bases, with 13 bases left between them. Germline V CDR1 and CDR2: SEHNR, FQNEAQ (reference sequence). CDR3 length: 16 residues. CDR3 in DNA: TGTGCCAGCAGCTTAGTGGGGCAGGGATACACAGATACGCAGTATTTT. Translation: CASSLVGQGYTDTQYF. Full variable domain (remainder filled in from reference TRBV7-9 and TRBJ2-3): DTGVSQNPRHKITKRGQNVTFRCDPISEHNRLYWYRQTLGQGPEFLTYFQNEAQLEKSRLLSDRFSAERPKGSFSTLEIQRTEQGDSAMYLCASSLVGQGYTDTQYFGPGTRLTVL.

The V call is TRBV25-1, the J call TRBJ2-1; 8 bases line up with TRBD2. Germline assignment: CDR1 MGHDK and CDR2 SYGVNS. The CDR3 spans 15 residues. Germline trimming cut 2 bases from V and 6 bases from J; bases unmatched to any gene: 6. The CDR3 region is CASSERRGAGNEQFF. The CDR3 DNA sequence: TGTGCCAGCAGTGAACGGCGGGGGGCAGGCAATGAGCAGTTCTTC.

This chain uses TRBV5-1 with TRBJ2-4; either TRBD1 or TRBD2 may fit D (6 bases each). CDR1 is SGHRS, CDR2 YFSETQ, per germline. The CDR3 totals 15 residues. V was cut by 5 bases and J by 5 bases, with 17 bases left in between. As DNA, the CDR3 is TGCGCCAGCAGAACCACTCCGGGGGCTCAAAACATTCAGTACTTC. Translation gives CASRTTPGAQNIQYF.

This rearrangement joins TRBV2 to TRBJ1-5; D may be TRBD1 (6 bases). This CDR3 contains 16 residues. CDR1 is SNHLY and CDR2 is FYNNEI in the germline V gene. Between the trimmed V and J ends, which lost 1 base and 2 bases, there was a span of 12 bases. This CDR3 is CASSEDVGGGNQPQHF. The CDR3 DNA sequence: TGTGCCAGCAGTGAAGACGTGGGGGGCGGCAATCAGCCCCAGCATTTT.

This clone was counted a single time. The V and J genes are TRBV7-9 and TRBJ2-7, with D maybe TRBD1 (6 bases). The CDR3 runs to 14 residues. Germline V gene sequence: CDR1 SEHNR, CDR2 FQNEAQ (reference sequence). V lost 4 bases, J lost 6 bases, and 16 bases lay in between. Here the CDR3 reads CASSSTGPTPEQYF. In DNA, the CDR3 is TGTGCCAGCAGCTCGACAGGTCCGACGCCCGAGCAGTACTTC.

In the case of this clone: Additional DNA sequences in this sample encode the identical CDR3. The chain recombines TRBV6-1 with TRBJ1-5; D is unclear. Per the germline V gene, CDR1 is MNHNS and CDR2 is SASEGT. Between the trimmed V and J ends, which lost 6 bases and 3 bases, there was a span of 3 bases. CDR3 size: 11 residues. The CDR3 region is CASSHNQPQHF. DNA for the CDR3: TGTGCCAGCAGCCACAATCAGCCCCAGCATTTT.

This rearrangement joins TRBV25-1 to TRBJ2-1; 9 nucleotides match TRBD2. The J segment lost 3 bases and the V segment lost 1 base, leaving 1 base of the junction unmatched. CDR3 size: 15 residues. The V gene's germline CDR1 is MGHDK and CDR2 SYGVNS. The CDR3 sequence is CASSEWTSVYNEQFF. DNA for the CDR3: TGTGCCAGCAGTGAATGGACTAGCGTCTACAATGAGCAGTTCTTC.

Worth noting for this clone: Different DNA sequences within this sample yield the same CDR3. The rearrangement uses TRBV25-1 and TRBJ1-1; the D gene is possibly TRBD1 (6 bases). Trimming took off 1 base at V and 2 bases at J, with 8 bases between the two ends. Germline loops: CDR1 MGHDK, CDR2 SYGVNS. This CDR3 comprises 14 residues. The CDR3 spells CASSESGVNTEAFF. The CDR3 nucleotides read TGTGCCAGCAGTGAATCAGGGGTTAACACTGAAGCTTTCTTT.

This chain uses TRBV15 with TRBJ1-4; D ambiguous. The CDR3 spans 14 residues. V lost 1 base, J lost 8 bases, and 11 bases lay in between. CDR1 and CDR2 from the germline V gene are LNHNV and YYDKDF (reference sequence). This CDR3 is CATSRGVDGEKLFF. The CDR3 DNA is TGTGCCACCAGCAGAGGCGTGGACGGAGAAAAACTGTTTTTT.

The chain couples TRBV18 to TRBJ2-3; 7 bases line up with TRBD2. The junction had 8 bases not matched to a gene; V was cut back by 3 bases and J by 5 bases. Germline V gene data show CDR1 as KGHSH and CDR2 as LQKENI. The CDR3 covers 15 residues. CDR3 sequence (DNA): TGTGCCAGCTCACCGACTCAGGGAGGGATAGATACGCAGTATTTT. Its translation: CASSPTQGGIDTQYF.

The V call is TRBV6-1, the J call TRBJ1-1; D is perhaps TRBD1 (6 bases). V was shortened by 8 bases and J by 3 bases, with 10 bases between the two germline ends. This CDR3 comprises 12 residues. The V gene's germline CDR1 is MNHNS and CDR2 SASEGT. CDR3 bases: TGTGCCAGCTACAGGGATTACACTGAAGCTTTCTTT. This encodes CASYRDYTEAFF.